Sequencing of this TCR beta chain was carried out in a study of spatial heterogeneity in lung cancer. Notes on the study in general: Mutation tallies in tumors tracked expanded intratumoral alpha and beta TCR counts.

MiXCR, run by TCRdb on the 5' RACE reads, gives a single entry per CDR3 protein. The sample contains 2,700 or so distinct CDR3 sequences, 5.5% of which appear only once. Sample time point: sample taken at primary tumor resection. Unsorted samples of tumor, nontumor lung or frozen PBMC had their whole RNA sequenced. The CDR3 sequence is 16 residues long. Germline trimming cut 5 bases from V and 9 bases from J; bases unmatched to any gene: 16. Germline V gene data show CDR1 as MNHEY and CDR2 as SVGAGI. By share, this clonotype ranks as large. Its specificity is not known. With the library built for alpha chains, this beta chain is off target and its frequency is not meaningful.

This specimen was lung tumor tissue, taken at surgery. The TCR was taken from a male donor with early-stage non-small cell lung cancer. This rearrangement joins TRBV6-5 to TRBJ2-3; 8 nucleotides agree with TRBD2. The CDR3 region is CASSHGTSPDGWTQYF. In nucleotides, the CDR3 is TGTGCCAGCAGTCATGGGACTAGTCCCGATGGGTGGACGCAGTATTTT.